The entry that follows covers one T cell receptor (beta chain) sequence. Its matching antigen is unknown. The sample comes from a study of OX40 agonist ivuxolimab in advanced cancers. Overall study context: Earlier treatment with anti-PD-1, anti-PD-L1 or anti-CTLA-4 was permitted, and over 35% had received some. Three patients, one with hepatocellular carcinoma and two with cutaneous melanoma, achieved partial responses. The study, taken as a whole, reports: Clonal expansion was seen in CD4+ and CD8+ blood T cells by week 6 at 0.1 to 3.0 mg/kg. Expanded clones belonging to CD8+ T cells outnumbered, on average, those of CD4+.

Profiled with immunoSEQ multiplex PCR; TCRdb holds only in-frame clones, not every one. The sample yields about 66,000 clones, approximately 91% seen once. With V trimmed by 5 bases and J by 4 bases, 3 bases remained unmatched. The CDR3 length is 13 residues. CDR1 MNHNS and CDR2 SASEGT come from the germline V gene. The rearrangement joins TRBV6-1 to TRBJ2-7, with TRBD1 matching 9 bases. The TCR comes from an adult with an advanced solid tumor such as melanoma, head and neck, liver or kidney cancer. This sample comprised CD4+ or CD8+ T cells sorted from blood, obtained in a trial of the OX40 agonist ivuxolimab. Here the CDR3 DNA reads TGTGCCAGCAGTTCAGACAGGGGGTACGAGCAGTACTTC. Its translation is CASSSDRGYEQYF.